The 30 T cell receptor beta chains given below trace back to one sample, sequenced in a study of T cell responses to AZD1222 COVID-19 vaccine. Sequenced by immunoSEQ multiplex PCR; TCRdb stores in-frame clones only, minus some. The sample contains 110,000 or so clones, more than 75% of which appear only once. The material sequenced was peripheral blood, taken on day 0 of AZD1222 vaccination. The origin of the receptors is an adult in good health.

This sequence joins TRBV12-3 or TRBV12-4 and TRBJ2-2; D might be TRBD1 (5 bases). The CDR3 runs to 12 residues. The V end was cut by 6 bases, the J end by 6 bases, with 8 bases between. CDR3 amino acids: CASRRQSGELFF. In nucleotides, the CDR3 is TGTGCCAGCAGACGACAGTCCGGGGAGCTGTTTTTT.

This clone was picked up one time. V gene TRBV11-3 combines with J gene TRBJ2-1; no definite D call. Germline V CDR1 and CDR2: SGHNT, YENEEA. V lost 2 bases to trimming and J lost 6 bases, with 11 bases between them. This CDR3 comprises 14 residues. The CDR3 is CASSLTGLGNEQFF. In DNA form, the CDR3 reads TGTGCCAGCAGCTTAACTGGGCTCGGCAATGAGCAGTTCTTC.

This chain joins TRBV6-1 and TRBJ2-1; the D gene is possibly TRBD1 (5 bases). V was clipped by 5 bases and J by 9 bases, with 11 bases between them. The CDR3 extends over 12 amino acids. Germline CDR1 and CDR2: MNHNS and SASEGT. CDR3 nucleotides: TGTGCCAGCAGTCCCCCAGGGCGTGAGCAGTTCTTC. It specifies CASSPPGREQFF.

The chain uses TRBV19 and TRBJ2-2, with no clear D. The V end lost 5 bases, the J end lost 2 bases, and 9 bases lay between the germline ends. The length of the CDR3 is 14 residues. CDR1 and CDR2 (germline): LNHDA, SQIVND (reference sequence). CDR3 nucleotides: TGTGCCAGTAGTCCGCTATTTAACACCGGGGAGCTGTTTTTT. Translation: CASSPLFNTGELFF.

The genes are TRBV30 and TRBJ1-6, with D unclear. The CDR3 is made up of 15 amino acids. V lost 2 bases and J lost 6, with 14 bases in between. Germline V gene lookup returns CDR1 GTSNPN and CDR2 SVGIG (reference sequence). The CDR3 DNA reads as TGTGCCTGGAGTATCCGGAGTACCTTTAATTCACCCCTCCACTTT. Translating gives CAWSIRSTFNSPLHF.

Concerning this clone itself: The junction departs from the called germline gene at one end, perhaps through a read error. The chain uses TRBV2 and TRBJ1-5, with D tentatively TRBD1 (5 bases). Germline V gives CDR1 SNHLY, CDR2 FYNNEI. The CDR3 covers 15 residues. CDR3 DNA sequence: TGTGCCAGCTGTGAGGTGGGGACGGGTAGTCAGCCCCAGCATTTT. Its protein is CASCEVGTGSQPQHF.

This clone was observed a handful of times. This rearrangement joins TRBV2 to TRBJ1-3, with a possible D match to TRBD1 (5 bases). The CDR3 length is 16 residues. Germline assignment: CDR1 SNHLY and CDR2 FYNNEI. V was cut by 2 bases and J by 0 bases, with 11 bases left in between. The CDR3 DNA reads TGTGCCAGCAGTGAACGACAGCCCAGCTCTGGAAACACCATATATTTT. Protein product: CASSERQPSSGNTIYF.

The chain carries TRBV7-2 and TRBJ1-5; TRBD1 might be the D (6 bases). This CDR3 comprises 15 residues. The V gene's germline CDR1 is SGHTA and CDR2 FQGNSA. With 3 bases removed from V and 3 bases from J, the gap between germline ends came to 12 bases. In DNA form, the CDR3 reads TGTGCCAGCAGCTTTCGGACAGATCACAATCAGCCCCAGCATTTT. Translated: CASSFRTDHNQPQHF.

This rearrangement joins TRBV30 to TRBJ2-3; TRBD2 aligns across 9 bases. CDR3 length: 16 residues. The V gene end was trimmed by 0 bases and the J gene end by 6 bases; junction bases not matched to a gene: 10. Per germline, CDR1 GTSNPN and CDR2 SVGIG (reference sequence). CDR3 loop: CAWSVGSSGVSDTQYF. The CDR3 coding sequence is TGTGCCTGGAGTGTAGGTTCTAGCGGGGTTTCTGATACGCAGTATTTT.

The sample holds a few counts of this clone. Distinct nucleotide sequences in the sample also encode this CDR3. The CDR3 DNA sequence: TGTGCCAGCAGCCGAGGACAGGGGAACACTGAAGCTTTCTTT. Its protein is CASSRGQGNTEAFF. The chain has TRBV7-8 and TRBJ1-1, with TRBD1 identical over 8 bases. CDR1 is SGHVS, CDR2 FQNEAQ, per germline. CDR3 length: 14 amino acids. J gave up 1 base and V 5 bases, and 3 bases lay outside the gene matches.

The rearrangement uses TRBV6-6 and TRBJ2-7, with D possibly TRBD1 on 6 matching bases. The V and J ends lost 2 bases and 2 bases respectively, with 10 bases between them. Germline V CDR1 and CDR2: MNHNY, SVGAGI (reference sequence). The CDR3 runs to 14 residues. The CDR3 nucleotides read TGTGCCAGCAGTTACGGGGGCAGGGCCTACGAGCAGTACTTC. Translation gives CASSYGGRAYEQYF.

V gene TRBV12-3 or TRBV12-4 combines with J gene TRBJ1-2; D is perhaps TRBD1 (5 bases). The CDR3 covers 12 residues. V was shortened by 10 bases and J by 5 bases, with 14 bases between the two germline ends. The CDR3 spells CATSGTGYGYTF. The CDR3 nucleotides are TGTGCCACTTCCGGGACGGGTTATGGCTACACCTTC.

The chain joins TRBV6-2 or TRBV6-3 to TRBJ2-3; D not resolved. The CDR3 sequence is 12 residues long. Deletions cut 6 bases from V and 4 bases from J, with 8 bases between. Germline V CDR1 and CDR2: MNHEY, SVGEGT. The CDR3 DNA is TGTGCCAGCAGCCTAGGGCCAGATACGCAGTATTTT. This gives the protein CASSLGPDTQYF.

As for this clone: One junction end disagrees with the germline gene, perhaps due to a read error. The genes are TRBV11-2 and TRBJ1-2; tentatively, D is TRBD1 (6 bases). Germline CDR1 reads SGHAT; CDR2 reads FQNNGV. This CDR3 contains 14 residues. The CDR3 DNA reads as TGTGCCAGCAGCTTAGGGTTGGGTGGGACACCGGCTATCTTC. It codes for CASSLGLGGTPAIF. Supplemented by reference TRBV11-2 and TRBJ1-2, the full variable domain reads EAGVAQSPRYKIIEKRQSVAFWCNPISGHATLYWYQQILGQGPKLLIQFQNNGVVDDSQLPKDRFSAERLKGVDSTLKIQPAKLEDSAVYLCASSLGLGGTPAIFGSGTRLTVV.

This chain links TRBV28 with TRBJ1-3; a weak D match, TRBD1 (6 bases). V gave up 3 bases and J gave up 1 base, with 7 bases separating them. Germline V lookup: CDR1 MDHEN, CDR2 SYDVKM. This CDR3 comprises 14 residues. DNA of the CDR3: TGTGCCAGCAGTTTCAGGGGTTCTGGAAACACCATATATTTT. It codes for CASSFRGSGNTIYF.

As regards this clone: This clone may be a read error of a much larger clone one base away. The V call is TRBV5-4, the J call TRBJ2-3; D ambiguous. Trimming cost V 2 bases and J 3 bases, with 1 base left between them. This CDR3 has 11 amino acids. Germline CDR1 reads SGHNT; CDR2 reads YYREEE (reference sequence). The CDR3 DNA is TGTGCCAGCAGCTTTACAGATACGCAGTATTTT. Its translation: CASSFTDTQYF.

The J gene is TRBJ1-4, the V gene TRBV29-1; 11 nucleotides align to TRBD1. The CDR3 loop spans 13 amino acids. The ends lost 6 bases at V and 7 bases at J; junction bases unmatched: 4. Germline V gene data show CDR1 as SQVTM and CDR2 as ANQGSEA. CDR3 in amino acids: CSVGTGGSEKLFF. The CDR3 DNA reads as TGCAGCGTGGGGACAGGGGGAAGTGAAAAACTGTTTTTT.

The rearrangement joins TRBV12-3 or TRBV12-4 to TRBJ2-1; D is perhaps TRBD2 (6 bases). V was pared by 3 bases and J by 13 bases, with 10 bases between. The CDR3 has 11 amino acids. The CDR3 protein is CASSFAGPQFF. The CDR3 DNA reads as TGTGCCAGCAGTTTCGCGGGGCCCCAGTTCTTC.

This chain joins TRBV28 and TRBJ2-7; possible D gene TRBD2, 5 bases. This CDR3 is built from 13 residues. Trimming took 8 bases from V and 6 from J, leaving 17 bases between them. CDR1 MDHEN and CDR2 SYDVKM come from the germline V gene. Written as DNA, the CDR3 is TGTGCCAGCGACCGAGGGCTCTCTGTCGAGCAGTACTTC. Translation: CASDRGLSVEQYF.

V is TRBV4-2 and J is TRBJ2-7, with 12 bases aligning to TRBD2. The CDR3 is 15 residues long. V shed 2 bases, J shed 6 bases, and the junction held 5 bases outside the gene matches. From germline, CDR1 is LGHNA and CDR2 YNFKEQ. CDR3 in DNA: TGTGCCAGCAGCCAAACGACTAGCGGGAGCCGCGAGCAGTACTTC. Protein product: CASSQTTSGSREQYF.

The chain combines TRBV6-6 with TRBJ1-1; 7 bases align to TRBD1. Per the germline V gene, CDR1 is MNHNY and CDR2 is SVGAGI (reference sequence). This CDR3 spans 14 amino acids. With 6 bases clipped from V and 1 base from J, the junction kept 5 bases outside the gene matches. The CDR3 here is CASSPTGRNTEAFF. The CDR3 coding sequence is TGTGCCAGCAGCCCGACAGGGCGGAACACTGAAGCTTTCTTT.

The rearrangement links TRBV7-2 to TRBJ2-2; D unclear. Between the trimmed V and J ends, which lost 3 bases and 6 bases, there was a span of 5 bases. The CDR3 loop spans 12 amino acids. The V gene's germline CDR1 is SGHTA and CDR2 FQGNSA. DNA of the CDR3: TGTGCCAGCAGCTTTGCCCCCGGGGAGCTGTTTTTT. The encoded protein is CASSFAPGELFF.

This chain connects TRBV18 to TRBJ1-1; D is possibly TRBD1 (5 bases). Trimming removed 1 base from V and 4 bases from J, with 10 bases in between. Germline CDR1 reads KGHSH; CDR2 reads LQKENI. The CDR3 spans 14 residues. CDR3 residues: CASSPLLGGTEAFF. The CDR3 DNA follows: TGTGCCAGCTCACCACTCCTCGGGGGCACTGAAGCTTTCTTT. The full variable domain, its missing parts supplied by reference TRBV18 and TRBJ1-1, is NAGVMQNPRHLVRRRGQEARLRCSPMKGHSHVYWYRQLPEEGLKFMVYLQKENIIDESGMPKERFSAEFPKEGPSILRIQQVVRGDSAAYFCASSPLLGGTEAFFGQGTRLTVV.

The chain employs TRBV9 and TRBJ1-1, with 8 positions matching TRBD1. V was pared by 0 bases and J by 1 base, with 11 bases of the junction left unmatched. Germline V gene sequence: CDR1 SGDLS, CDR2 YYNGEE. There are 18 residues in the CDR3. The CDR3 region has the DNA TGTGCCAGCAGCGTAGAGCCACCCGGGACAGGAAGGAACACTGAAGCTTTCTTT. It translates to CASSVEPPGTGRNTEAFF.

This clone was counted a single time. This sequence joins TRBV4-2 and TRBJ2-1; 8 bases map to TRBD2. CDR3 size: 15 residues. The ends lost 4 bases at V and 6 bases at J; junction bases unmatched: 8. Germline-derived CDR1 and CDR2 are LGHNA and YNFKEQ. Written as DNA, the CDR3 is TGTGCCAGCAGCCCTACGGGAGGGCGGATCAATGAGCAGTTCTTC. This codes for CASSPTGGRINEQFF.

The DNA for the CDR3 is TGTGCCACTTCCGGGTCAATCACAGATACGCAGTATTTT. Residues: CATSGSITDTQYF. The V gene is TRBV10-3, the J gene TRBJ2-3; no firm D call. V shed 10 bases and J shed 2 bases, with 13 bases lying between them. CDR1 is ENHRY, CDR2 SYGVKD, per germline. The CDR3 is made up of 13 amino acids.

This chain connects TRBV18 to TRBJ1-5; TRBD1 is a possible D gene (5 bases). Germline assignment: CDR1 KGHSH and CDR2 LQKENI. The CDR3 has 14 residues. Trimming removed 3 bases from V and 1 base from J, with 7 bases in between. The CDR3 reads CASSPGQSNQPQHF. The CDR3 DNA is TGTGCCAGCTCACCGGGGCAAAGCAATCAGCCCCAGCATTTT.

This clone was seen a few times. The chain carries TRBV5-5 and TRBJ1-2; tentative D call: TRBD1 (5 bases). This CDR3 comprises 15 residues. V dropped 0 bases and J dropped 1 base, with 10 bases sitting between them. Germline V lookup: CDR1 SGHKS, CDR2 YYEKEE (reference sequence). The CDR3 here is CASSLGGADNYGYTF. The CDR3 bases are TGTGCCAGCAGCTTGGGTGGGGCGGATAACTATGGCTACACCTTC.

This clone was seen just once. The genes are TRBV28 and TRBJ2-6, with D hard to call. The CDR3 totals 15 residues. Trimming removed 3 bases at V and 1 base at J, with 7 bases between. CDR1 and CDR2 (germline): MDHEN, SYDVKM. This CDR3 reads CASSLTWSGANVLTF. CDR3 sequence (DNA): TGTGCCAGCAGTTTGACGTGGTCTGGGGCCAACGTCCTGACTTTC.

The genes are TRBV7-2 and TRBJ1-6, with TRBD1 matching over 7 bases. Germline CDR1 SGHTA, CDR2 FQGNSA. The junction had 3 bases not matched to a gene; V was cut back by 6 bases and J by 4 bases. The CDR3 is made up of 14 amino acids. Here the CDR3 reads CASRSTGYNSPLHF. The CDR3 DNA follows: TGTGCCAGCAGGTCGACAGGGTATAATTCACCCCTCCACTTT.